This T cell receptor beta chain was observed in a study of shared clonotypes between healthy human individuals. Study outcomes and limitations: Among donors, clonotype sharing was expected to be affected by sequencing depth. Clonotypes shared by all four donors outscored non-shared clonotypes in generation probability. On the whole, naive subsets had larger estimated richness than memory subsets had.

This clone was picked up a small number of times. What it binds is not known. Unmatched junction bases numbered 6, after V lost 5 bases and J lost 3 bases. The CDR3 runs 14 residues. Here immunoSEQ multiplex PCR was the method, and the copy in TCRdb shows in-frame clones only, minus some. The repertoire holds approximately 2.1 million clones, with 93% as singletons. The sequenced sample consisted of naive CD4+ T cells from PBMCs. The subset was: CD45RA+ positively selected. V usage is TRBV23-1 and J usage is TRBJ2-7; 8 nucleotides match TRBD1. TRBV23-1 is assigned to the ORF class and has an uncertain function. The TCR comes from a man between 18 and 29 years old in good health. Some clones in this sample may be carry-over from other donors' samples. The CDR3 sequence: CASSGLTGVYEQYF. CDR3 DNA sequence: TGCGCCAGCAGTGGTTTGACAGGGGTCTACGAGCAGTACTTC.